This T cell receptor beta chain was documented in a study of beta chain features in type 1 diabetes. Regarding this clone: What it binds is not known.

Overall study findings and caveats: Patients showed naive, central memory and Treg TCRB repertoires that appeared more similar than those of healthy donors. For Type 1 diabetes patients, all four CD4+ subsets carried TCRB CDR3s that were moderately but significantly shorter.

TCRB transcripts that were expressed got sequenced, as all of the isolated RNA had been reverse transcribed. The repertoire was sequenced with immunoSEQ multiplex PCR; TCRdb's copy has only in-frame clones and lacks some. The sample contains roughly 140,000 clones, about 8.5% of which appear only once. The CDR3 length is 14 residues. V was shortened by 5 bases and J by 1 base, with 11 bases between the two germline ends. Looked up from germline, CDR1 is SGHAT and CDR2 is FQNNGV. In all sorted populations, purity surpassed 95%. This chain connects TRBV11-2 to TRBJ2-5, with D hard to call. Sample: central memory CD4+ T cells from blood. This TCR was recovered from a man aged 18 to 30 in good health. The CDR3 spells CASSLRLGQETQYF. DNA for the CDR3: TGTGCCAGCAGCCTCAGACTGGGCCAAGAGACCCAGTACTTC.